This TCR beta chain was sequenced for a study of T cell repertoires in cytomegalovirus infection. Study summary: Indications came from public TCR beta signatures; they pointed to CMV infection and to a matching HLA type.

Via MiXCR, TCRdb re-called the reads, giving one row per CDR3 protein. The table records about 250,000 distinct CDR3 sequences, 9% to 15% of them present only once. This clonotype was seen only a few times. Its antigen is unknown. Study-level results: Clonotype analysis showed dominance of the ex vivo response by HLA-C-restricted CMV-specific TCR beta clonotypes. Summed public TCR beta family frequency identified CMV carriers bearing the relevant HLA.

This CDR3 region has 14 residues. CDR1 is MDHEN, CDR2 SYDVKM, per germline. The ends were cut back, 3 bases at V and 1 base at J, with 7 bases in the middle. The sequenced sample consisted of PBMCs. This clonotype was sampled from a human donor in good health (CMV status not recorded). Some clones in this sample may be carry-over from other donors' samples. This chain uses TRBV28 with TRBJ2-1; D ambiguous. CDR3 in DNA: TGTGCCAGCAGTTTCTTTAGTTCCTACAATGAGCAGTTCTTC. This encodes CASSFFSSYNEQFF.